This passage covers 24 T cell receptor beta chains from one sample sequenced in a study of blood T cell repertoires in COVID-19. TCRdb's table, derived via immunoSEQ multiplex PCR, lists solely in-frame clones and lacks some. This table holds 100,000 or so clones, 80% found once. Sequenced sample: peripheral blood. These receptors all stem from a human donor in a cohort sampled during active COVID-19.

The chain uses TRBV30 and TRBJ2-6, with D tentatively TRBD2 (5 bases). V was trimmed by 7 bases and J by 0 bases, leaving 10 bases between them. The CDR3 is 14 amino acids. CDR1 is GTSNPN, CDR2 SVGIG, per germline (reference sequence). The CDR3 nucleotides are TGTGCCTCCCCAGCGGTCTCTGGGGCCAACGTCCTGACTTTC. It codes for CASPAVSGANVLTF.

V usage is TRBV7-9 and J usage is TRBJ1-4, with 8 nucleotides matching TRBD1. The CDR3 consists of 16 residues. V shed 1 base, J shed 2 bases, and the junction held 3 bases outside the gene matches. The V gene's germline CDR1 is SEHNR and CDR2 FQNEAQ (reference sequence). The CDR3: CASSLGTGGTNEKLFF. The CDR3 DNA is TGTGCCAGCAGCTTAGGTACAGGGGGGACTAATGAAAAACTGTTTTTT.

The chain couples TRBV2 to TRBJ2-5; the D is unclear. Germline V lookup: CDR1 SNHLY, CDR2 FYNNEI. Trimming took off 1 base at V and 11 bases at J, with 8 bases between the two ends. The CDR3 consists of 11 residues. CDR3 sequence: CASSEVHLQYF. In DNA form, the CDR3 reads TGTGCCAGCAGTGAAGTCCATCTACAGTACTTC.

The chain recombines TRBV5-1 with TRBJ1-4; no reliable D call. Trimming left V 0 bases short and J 5 bases short, with 11 bases between. CDR1 and CDR2 from the germline V gene are SGHRS and YFSETQ. The CDR3 covers 15 residues. For the CDR3, the DNA is TGCGCCAGCAGCTTGGGTGGAGGCACGAATGAAAAACTGTTTTTT. Protein product: CASSLGGGTNEKLFF.

The chain employs TRBV28 and TRBJ1-5; a possible D gene is TRBD1 (5 bases). Germline V gene data show CDR1 as MDHEN and CDR2 as SYDVKM. V lost 5 bases, J lost 3 bases, and 11 bases lay in between. CDR3 length: 14 amino acids. Written as DNA, the CDR3 is TGTGCCAGCAGTCCCCAGGGTACCAATCAGCCCCAGCATTTT. Translating it yields CASSPQGTNQPQHF.

The rearrangement links TRBV10-3 to TRBJ2-7, with 10 bases matching TRBD2. CDR3 length: 15 amino acids. The V gene end was trimmed by 4 bases and the J gene end by 3 bases; junction bases not matched to a gene: 6. The germline V gene has CDR1 ENHRY and CDR2 SYGVKD. The CDR3 sequence is CAISASSGSHYEQYF. The CDR3, as DNA: TGTGCCATCAGTGCCTCTAGCGGGAGCCACTACGAGCAGTACTTC.

V usage is TRBV5-5 and J usage is TRBJ1-1; 12 bases fit TRBD1. The V segment lost 4 bases and the J segment 1 base; nucleotides outside the gene matches: 2. Germline CDR1 and CDR2: SGHKS and YYEKEE (reference sequence). This CDR3 region has 15 residues. CDR3 nucleotide sequence: TGTGCCAGCAGCCCGGGACAGGGGGCGAACACTGAAGCTTTCTTT. This translates into CASSPGQGANTEAFF.

V gene TRBV5-1 combines with J gene TRBJ2-5; weak D call: TRBD1 (6 bases). The CDR3 extends over 15 amino acids. V gave up 6 bases and J gave up 2 bases, with 17 bases separating them. Germline V CDR1 and CDR2: SGHRS, YFSETQ. CDR3: CASNVRGRGQETQYF. DNA of the CDR3: TGCGCCAGCAACGTTAGGGGCAGGGGACAAGAGACCCAGTACTTC.

This clone was counted a single time. The chain joins TRBV5-1 to TRBJ2-3; TRBD2 matches at 9 bases. Germline V CDR1 and CDR2: SGHRS, YFSETQ. With 6 bases clipped from V and 4 bases from J, the junction kept 18 bases outside the gene matches. The CDR3 is 18 residues long. The CDR3 DNA reads TGCGCCAGCACCCGTGGTCTAAGCGGGAGGTCGTGGGCAGATACGCAGTATTTT. Translation: CASTRGLSGRSWADTQYF.

A remark on this clone: This sample also contains other DNA sequences that code for the same CDR3. The chain has TRBV28 and TRBJ2-7; 7 bases map to TRBD2. The CDR3 sequence is 15 residues long. Trimming took 1 base from V and 0 from J; bases not matched to a gene: 3. CDR1 and CDR2 (germline): MDHEN, SYDVKM. CDR3 sequence reads: CASSLYGGSSYEQYF. The CDR3 DNA sequence: TGTGCCAGCAGTTTATACGGCGGGAGCTCCTACGAGCAGTACTTC.

The chain is built from TRBV11-2 and TRBJ2-7; 10 nucleotides align to TRBD2. V lost 8 bases to trimming and J lost 6 bases; unmatched junction nucleotides: 13. Germline CDR1 reads SGHAT; CDR2 reads FQNNGV. This CDR3 has 15 residues. CDR3 nucleotides: TGTGCCAGCGGACCCATTAGCGGGAGGTTTGGCGAGCAGTACTTC. This codes for CASGPISGRFGEQYF.

The rearrangement uses TRBV28 and TRBJ1-6; no definite D call. This CDR3 is 14 amino acids long. CDR1 is MDHEN and CDR2 is SYDVKM in the germline V gene. Trimming left V 6 bases short and J 0 bases short, with 6 bases between. CDR3 coding DNA: TGTGCCAGCAGGGAGAGCTCCTATAATTCACCCCTCCACTTT. This sequence encodes CASRESSYNSPLHF. Combining the CDR3 with reference TRBV28 and TRBJ1-6 gives the whole variable domain DVKVTQSSRYLVKRTGEKVFLECVQDMDHENMFWYRQDPGLGLRLIYFSYDVKMKEKGDIPEGYSVSREKKERFSLILESASTNQTSMYLCASRESSYNSPLHFGNGTRLTVT.

The V call is TRBV4-1, the J call TRBJ2-3; tentative D call: TRBD2 (6 bases). Trimming took 0 bases from V and 7 from J, leaving 23 bases between them. Germline values: CDR1 MGHRA, CDR2 YSYEKL. This CDR3 region has 18 residues. The CDR3 DNA reads TGCGCCAGCAGCCAAGATTGGAGGGTCGGGACGCTGCCTTATACGCAGTATTTT. Translated, it gives CASSQDWRVGTLPYTQYF.

The CDR3 DNA sequence: TGTGCCAGTAGTCCGGCAGGAAAGACCCAGTACTTC. It yields the protein CASSPAGKTQYF. This chain connects TRBV19 to TRBJ2-5; no reliable D call. This CDR3 has 12 amino acids. Trimming shortened V by 5 bases and J by 6 bases, and 10 bases separated the two germline ends. Germline V gene data show CDR1 as LNHDA and CDR2 as SQIVND (reference sequence). Full variable domain (remainder filled in from reference TRBV19 and TRBJ2-5): DGGITQSPKYLFRKEGQNVTLSCEQNLNHDAMYWYRQDPGQGLRLIYYSQIVNDFQKGDIAEGYSVSREKKESFPLTVTSAQKNPTAFYLCASSPAGKTQYFGPGTRLLVL.

There are a few counts of this clone. This chain uses TRBV4-1 with TRBJ1-5; D gene uncertain. Trimming removed 0 bases at V and 3 bases at J, with 12 bases between. The CDR3 is 16 amino acids. The V gene's germline CDR1 is MGHRA and CDR2 YSYEKL. DNA of the CDR3: TGCGCCAGCAGCCAAGATAGGAGGCAGTCCAATCAGCCCCAGCATTTT. This encodes CASSQDRRQSNQPQHF.

A few counts support this clone. The chain has TRBV5-4 and TRBJ2-6, with D possibly matching TRBD1 (6 bases). This CDR3 has 16 residues. V was cut by 2 bases and J by 0 bases, with 9 bases left in between. The V gene's germline CDR1 is SGHNT and CDR2 YYREEE (reference sequence). The CDR3 DNA reads as TGTGCCAGCAGCTTACAGGGTACCTCTGGGGCCAACGTCCTGACTTTC. Its protein product is CASSLQGTSGANVLTF. The full variable domain, with the rest looked up from reference TRBV5-4 and TRBJ2-6, is ETGVTQSPTHLIKTRGQQVTLRCSSQSGHNTVSWYQQALGQGPQFIFQYYREEENGRGNFPPRFSGLQFPNYSSELNVNALELDDSALYLCASSLQGTSGANVLTFGAGSRLTVL.

The table lists this clone with a count of one. The chain uses TRBV10-3 and TRBJ2-1; 14 nucleotides match TRBD2. Germline CDR1 reads ENHRY; CDR2 reads SYGVKD. Trimming took 5 bases from V and 6 from J; bases not matched to a gene: 9. The CDR3 contains 17 residues. The CDR3 loop is CAISPGLAGVRRNEQFF. The CDR3 coding sequence is TGTGCCATCAGTCCGGGACTAGCGGGAGTGCGGCGCAATGAGCAGTTCTTC.

The chain joins TRBV28 to TRBJ2-3, with D uncertain. The CDR3 consists of 13 residues. The germline V gene has CDR1 MDHEN and CDR2 SYDVKM. V lost 6 bases, J lost 2 bases, and 9 bases lay in between. As DNA, the CDR3 is TGTGCCAGCAGGACAATTTCCACAGATACGCAGTATTTT. Translating gives CASRTISTDTQYF. The entire variable domain, with the rest obtained from reference TRBV28 and TRBJ2-3, is as follows: DVKVTQSSRYLVKRTGEKVFLECVQDMDHENMFWYRQDPGLGLRLIYFSYDVKMKEKGDIPEGYSVSREKKERFSLILESASTNQTSMYLCASRTISTDTQYFGPGTRLTVL.

The genes are TRBV5-1 and TRBJ2-7; 10 bases are a match to TRBD1. V shed 5 bases, J shed 5 bases, and the junction held 4 bases outside the gene matches. CDR1 SGHRS and CDR2 YFSETQ come from the germline V gene. CDR3 length equals 13 residues. DNA for the CDR3: TGCGCCAGCAGGAGGGACAGGGGCCACGAGCAGTACTTC. It specifies CASRRDRGHEQYF.

The chain joins TRBV28 to TRBJ1-1; 8 bases align to TRBD1. Germline lookup yields CDR1 MDHEN and CDR2 SYDVKM. Unmatched junction bases numbered 6, after V lost 3 bases and J lost 0 bases. CDR3 length: 16 residues. The CDR3 coding sequence is TGTGCCAGCAGTTTCGGGACAGGAGCCATGAACACTGAAGCTTTCTTT. Translating it yields CASSFGTGAMNTEAFF.

The genes are TRBV5-1 and TRBJ2-7; no firm D call. V lost 6 bases and J lost 5, with 15 bases in between. The germline V gene encodes CDR1 SGHRS and CDR2 YFSETQ. The CDR3 spans 13 residues. CDR3 loop: CASTPLLADEQYF. The CDR3 nucleotides are TGCGCCAGCACCCCCCTCCTGGCAGACGAGCAGTACTTC.

The table lists this clone with a few counts. The genes are TRBV5-4 and TRBJ2-5; D is perhaps TRBD1 (6 bases). Trimming shortened V by 1 base and J by 7 bases, and 11 bases separated the two germline ends. Germline V gene data show CDR1 as SGHNT and CDR2 as YYREEE (reference sequence). The length of the CDR3 is 13 residues. CDR3 nucleotides: TGTGCCAGCAGCTTGAACAAACAGGGGACCCAGTACTTC. Translation gives CASSLNKQGTQYF.

The J gene is TRBJ2-7, the V gene TRBV9, with D possibly matching TRBD2 (6 bases). This CDR3 has 15 amino acids. V was shortened by 0 bases and J by 4 bases, with 14 bases between the two germline ends. Germline assignment: CDR1 SGDLS and CDR2 YYNGEE. The CDR3 is CASSVGAGVGYEQYF. The DNA of the CDR3 is TGTGCCAGCAGCGTAGGAGCGGGCGTAGGGTACGAGCAGTACTTC.

The chain has TRBV11-3 and TRBJ1-5; 10 bases align to TRBD1. CDR1 and CDR2 from the germline V gene are SGHNT and YENEEA. The CDR3 consists of 17 residues. After removal of 2 bases from V and 1 base from J, the junction contained 5 bases not matched to a gene. CDR3 protein: CASSLSPGQGSNQPQHF. Here the CDR3 DNA reads TGTGCCAGCAGCTTATCTCCGGGACAGGGGAGCAATCAGCCCCAGCATTTT.